This T cell receptor (beta chain) was recovered during a study of molecular identifiers for immune sequencing clone quantification. A remark on this clonotype: Its ends do not fully match the called genes, so a read error is possible.

A single record per CDR3 protein comes from TCRdb applying MiXCR to the PCR reads. The sample consists of 600,000 to 650,000 distinct CDR3 sequences, 15% to 20% of them appearing once. Germline assignment: CDR1 SGHDN and CDR2 FVKESK. This CDR3 contains 15 residues. This TCR came from a human donor in good health. Some libraries in this study had Jurkat cell RNA spiked in. The sequenced material came from naive CD8+ T cells from blood, with Jurkat cell RNA spiked in. Subset indicated: FACS-sorted CD8+CD4-CCR7+CD45RA+ naive T cells. This chain connects TRBV14 to TRBJ2-5; D may correspond to TRBD1 or TRBD2 (5 bases each). CDR3: CASGQEWDRMGTQYF. The CDR3 DNA reads TGTGCCAGCGGCCAAGAATGGGACCGAATGGGGACCCAGTACTTC.